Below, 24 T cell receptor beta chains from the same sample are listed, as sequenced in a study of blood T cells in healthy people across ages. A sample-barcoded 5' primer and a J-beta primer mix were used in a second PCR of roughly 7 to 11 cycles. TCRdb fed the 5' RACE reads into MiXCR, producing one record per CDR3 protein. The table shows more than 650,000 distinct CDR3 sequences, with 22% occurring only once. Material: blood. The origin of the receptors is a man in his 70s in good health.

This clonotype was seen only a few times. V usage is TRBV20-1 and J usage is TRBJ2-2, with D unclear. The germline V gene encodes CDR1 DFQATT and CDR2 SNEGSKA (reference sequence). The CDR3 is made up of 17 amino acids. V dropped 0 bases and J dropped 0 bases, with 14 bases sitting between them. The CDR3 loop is CSARDQRRRSNTGELFF. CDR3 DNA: TGCAGTGCTAGAGATCAACGGCGCAGATCGAACACCGGGGAGCTGTTTTTT.

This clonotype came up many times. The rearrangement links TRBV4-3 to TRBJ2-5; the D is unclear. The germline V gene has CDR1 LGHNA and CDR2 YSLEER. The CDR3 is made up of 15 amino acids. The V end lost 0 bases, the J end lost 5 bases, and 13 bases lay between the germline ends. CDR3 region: CASSQDVYLPETQYF. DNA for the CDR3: TGCGCCAGCAGCCAAGATGTTTACTTACCTGAGACCCAGTACTTC.

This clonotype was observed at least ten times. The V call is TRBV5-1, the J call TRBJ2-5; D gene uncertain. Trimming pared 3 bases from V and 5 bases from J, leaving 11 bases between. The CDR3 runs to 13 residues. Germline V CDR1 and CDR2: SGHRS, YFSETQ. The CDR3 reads CASSSAPGETQYF. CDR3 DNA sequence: TGCGCCAGCAGCTCGGCCCCTGGTGAGACCCAGTACTTC.

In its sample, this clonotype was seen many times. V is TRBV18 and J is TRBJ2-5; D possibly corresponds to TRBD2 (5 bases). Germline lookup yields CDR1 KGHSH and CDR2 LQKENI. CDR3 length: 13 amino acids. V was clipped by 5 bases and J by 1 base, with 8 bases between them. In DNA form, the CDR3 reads TGTGCCAGCTCAACGGGAATCCAAGAGACCCAGTACTTC. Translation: CASSTGIQETQYF.

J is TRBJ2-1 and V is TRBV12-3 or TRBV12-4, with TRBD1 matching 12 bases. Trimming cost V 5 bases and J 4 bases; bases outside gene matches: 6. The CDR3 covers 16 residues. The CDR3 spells CASSGDRGHSYNEQFF. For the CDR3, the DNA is TGTGCCAGCAGTGGGGACAGGGGGCACAGTTACAATGAGCAGTTCTTC.

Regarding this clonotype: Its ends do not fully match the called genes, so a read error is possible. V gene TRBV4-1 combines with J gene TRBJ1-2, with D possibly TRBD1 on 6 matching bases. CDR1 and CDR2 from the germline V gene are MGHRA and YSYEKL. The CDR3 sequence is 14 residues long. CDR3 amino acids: CASSRDGQLYGYIF. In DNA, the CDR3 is TGCGCCAGCAGCCGAGACGGACAGCTCTATGGCTACATCTTC.

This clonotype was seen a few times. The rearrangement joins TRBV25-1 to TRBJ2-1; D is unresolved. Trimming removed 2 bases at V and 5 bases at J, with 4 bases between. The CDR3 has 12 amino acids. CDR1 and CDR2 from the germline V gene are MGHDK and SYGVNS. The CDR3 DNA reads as TGTGCCAGCAGTGAAGCGGACAATGAGCAGTTCTTC. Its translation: CASSEADNEQFF.

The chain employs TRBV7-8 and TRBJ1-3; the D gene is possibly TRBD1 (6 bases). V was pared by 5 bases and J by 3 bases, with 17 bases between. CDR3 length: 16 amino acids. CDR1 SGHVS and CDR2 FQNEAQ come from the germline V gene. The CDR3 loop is CASSVVGGAGGNTIYF. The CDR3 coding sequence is TGTGCCAGCAGCGTCGTTGGGGGCGCCGGTGGAAACACCATATATTTT.

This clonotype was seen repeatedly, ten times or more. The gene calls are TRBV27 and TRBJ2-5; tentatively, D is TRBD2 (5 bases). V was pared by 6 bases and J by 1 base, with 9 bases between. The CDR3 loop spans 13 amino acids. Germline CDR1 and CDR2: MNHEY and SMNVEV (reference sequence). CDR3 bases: TGTGCCAGCAGGGAGGATTTCCAAGAGACCCAGTACTTC. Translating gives CASREDFQETQYF.

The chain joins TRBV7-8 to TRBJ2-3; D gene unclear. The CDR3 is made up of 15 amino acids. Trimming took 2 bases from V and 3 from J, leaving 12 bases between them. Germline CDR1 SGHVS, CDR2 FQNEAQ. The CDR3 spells CASSLTLQLTDTQYF. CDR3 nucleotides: TGTGCCAGCAGCTTAACCCTTCAGCTAACAGATACGCAGTATTTT.

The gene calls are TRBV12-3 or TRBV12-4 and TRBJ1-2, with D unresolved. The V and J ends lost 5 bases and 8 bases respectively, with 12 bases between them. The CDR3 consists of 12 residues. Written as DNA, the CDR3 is TGTGCCAGCAGTCGCAGGCTGGGGGGCTACACCTTC. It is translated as CASSRRLGGYTF.

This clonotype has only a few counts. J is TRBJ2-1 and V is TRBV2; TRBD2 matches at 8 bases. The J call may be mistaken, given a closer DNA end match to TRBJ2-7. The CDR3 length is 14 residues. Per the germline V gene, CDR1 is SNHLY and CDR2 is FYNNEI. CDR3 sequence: CAILSTSGGYEQYF. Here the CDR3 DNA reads TGTGCCATCCTGAGTACTAGCGGTGGCTACGAGCAGTACTTC.

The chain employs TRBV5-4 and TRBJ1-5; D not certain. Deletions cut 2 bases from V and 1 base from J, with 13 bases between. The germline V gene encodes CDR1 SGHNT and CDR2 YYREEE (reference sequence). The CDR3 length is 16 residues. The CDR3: CASSFQGSLSNQPQHF. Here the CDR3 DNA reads TGTGCCAGCAGCTTTCAAGGATCTTTGAGCAATCAGCCCCAGCATTTT.

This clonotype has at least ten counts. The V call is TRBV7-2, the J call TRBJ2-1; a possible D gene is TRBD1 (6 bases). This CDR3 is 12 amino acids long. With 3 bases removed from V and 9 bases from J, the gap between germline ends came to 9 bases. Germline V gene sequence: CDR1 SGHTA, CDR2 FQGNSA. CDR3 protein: CASSLGRGEQFF. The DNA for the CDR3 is TGTGCCAGCAGCTTGGGCAGGGGTGAGCAGTTCTTC.

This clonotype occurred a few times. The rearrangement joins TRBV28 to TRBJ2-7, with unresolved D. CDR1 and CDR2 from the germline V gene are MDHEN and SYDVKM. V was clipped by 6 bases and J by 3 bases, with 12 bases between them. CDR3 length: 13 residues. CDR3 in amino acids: CASRQDGVYEQYF. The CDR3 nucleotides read TGTGCCAGCAGGCAAGACGGAGTCTACGAGCAGTACTTC.

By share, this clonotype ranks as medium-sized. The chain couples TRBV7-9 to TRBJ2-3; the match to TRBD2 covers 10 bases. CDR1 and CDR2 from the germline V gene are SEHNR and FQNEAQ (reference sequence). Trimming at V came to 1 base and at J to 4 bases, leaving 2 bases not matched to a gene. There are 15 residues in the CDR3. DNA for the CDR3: TGTGCCAGCAGCTTAGTCCTAGCGGGGGCAGATACGCAGTATTTT. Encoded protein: CASSLVLAGADTQYF.

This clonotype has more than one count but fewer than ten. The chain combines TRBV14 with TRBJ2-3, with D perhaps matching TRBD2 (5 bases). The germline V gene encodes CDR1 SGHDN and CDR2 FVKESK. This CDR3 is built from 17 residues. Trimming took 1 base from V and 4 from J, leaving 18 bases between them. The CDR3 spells CASSQVPLRGNADTQYF. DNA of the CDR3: TGTGCCAGCAGCCAAGTCCCTTTACGGGGAAACGCAGATACGCAGTATTTT.

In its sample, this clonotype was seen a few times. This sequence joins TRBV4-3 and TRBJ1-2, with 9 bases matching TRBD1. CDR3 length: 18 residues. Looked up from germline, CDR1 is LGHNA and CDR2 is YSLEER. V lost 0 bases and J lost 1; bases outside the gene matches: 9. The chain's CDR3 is CASSQDLLTGGINYGYTF. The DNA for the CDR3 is TGCGCCAGCAGCCAAGATCTATTGACAGGGGGGATTAACTATGGCTACACCTTC.

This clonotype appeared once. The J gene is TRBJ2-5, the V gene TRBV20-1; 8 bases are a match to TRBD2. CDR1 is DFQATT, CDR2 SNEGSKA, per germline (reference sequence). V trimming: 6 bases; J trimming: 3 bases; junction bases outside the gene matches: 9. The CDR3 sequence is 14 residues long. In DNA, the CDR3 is TGCAGTGCCCACGGGGGGGAGGGAGAAGAGACCCAGTACTTC. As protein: CSAHGGEGEETQYF.

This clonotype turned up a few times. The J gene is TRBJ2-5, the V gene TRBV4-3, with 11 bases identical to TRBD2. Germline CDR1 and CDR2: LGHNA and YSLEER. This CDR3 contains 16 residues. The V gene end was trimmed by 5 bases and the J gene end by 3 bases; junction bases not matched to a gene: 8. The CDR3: CASSAQLAGVEETQYF. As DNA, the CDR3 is TGCGCCAGCAGCGCCCAACTAGCGGGAGTTGAAGAGACCCAGTACTTC.

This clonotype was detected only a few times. The CDR3 DNA follows: TGTGCCAGCAGTGCAGTCGGGGCTAAGACCCAGTACTTC. It codes for CASSAVGAKTQYF. J is TRBJ2-1 and V is TRBV6-5; D may correspond to TRBD1 or TRBD2 (5 bases each). The end of the DNA is better explained by TRBJ2-5, so the J call may be wrong. This CDR3 spans 13 amino acids. Germline V gene lookup returns CDR1 MNHEY and CDR2 SVGAGI.

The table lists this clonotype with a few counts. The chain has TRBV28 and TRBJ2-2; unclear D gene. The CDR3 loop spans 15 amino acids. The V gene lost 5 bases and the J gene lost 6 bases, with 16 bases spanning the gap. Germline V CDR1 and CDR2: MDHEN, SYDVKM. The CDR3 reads CASSGVGLRAGELFF. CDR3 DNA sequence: TGTGCCAGCAGTGGCGTGGGGTTGAGAGCCGGGGAGCTGTTTTTT.

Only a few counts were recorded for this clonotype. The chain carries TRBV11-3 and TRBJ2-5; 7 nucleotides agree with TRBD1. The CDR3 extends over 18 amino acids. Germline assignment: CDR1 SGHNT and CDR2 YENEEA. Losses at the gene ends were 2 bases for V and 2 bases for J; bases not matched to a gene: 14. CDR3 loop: CASSLSTTGTVSQETQYF. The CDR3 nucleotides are TGTGCCAGCAGCTTATCAACTACCGGGACAGTTTCGCAAGAGACCCAGTACTTC.

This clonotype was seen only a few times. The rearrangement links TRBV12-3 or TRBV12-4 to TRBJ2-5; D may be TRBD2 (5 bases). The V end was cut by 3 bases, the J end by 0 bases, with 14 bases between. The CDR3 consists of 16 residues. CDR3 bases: TGTGCCAGCAGTTTGGAACGGACTTCGTACCAAGAGACCCAGTACTTC. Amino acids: CASSLERTSYQETQYF.